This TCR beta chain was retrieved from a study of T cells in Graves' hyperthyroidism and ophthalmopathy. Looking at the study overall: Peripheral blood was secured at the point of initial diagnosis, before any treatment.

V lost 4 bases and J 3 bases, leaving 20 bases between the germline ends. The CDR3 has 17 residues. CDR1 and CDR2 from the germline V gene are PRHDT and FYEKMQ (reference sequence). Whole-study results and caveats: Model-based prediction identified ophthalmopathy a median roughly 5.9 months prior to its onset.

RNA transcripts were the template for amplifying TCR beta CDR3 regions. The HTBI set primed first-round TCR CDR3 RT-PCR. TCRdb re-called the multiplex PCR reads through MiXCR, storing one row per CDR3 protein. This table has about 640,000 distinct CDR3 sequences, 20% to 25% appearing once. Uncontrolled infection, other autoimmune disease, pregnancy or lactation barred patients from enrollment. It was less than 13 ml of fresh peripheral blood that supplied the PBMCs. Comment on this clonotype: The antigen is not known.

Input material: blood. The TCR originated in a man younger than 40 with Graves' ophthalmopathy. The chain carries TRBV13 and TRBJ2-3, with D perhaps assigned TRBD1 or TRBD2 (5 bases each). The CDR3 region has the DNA TGTGCCAGCAGCTCAGGATCCGGGACCGCGGCGACAGATACGCAGTATTTT. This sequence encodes CASSSGSGTAATDTQYF.